Below are 13 T cell receptor beta chains sequenced from a single sample in a study of glioma-infiltrating T cells. Using RNA template, CDR3s of TCR alpha and beta were amplified with iRepertoire arm-PCR. One entry per CDR3 protein results from TCRdb running MiXCR on the multiplex PCR reads. The sample has roughly 200,000 distinct CDR3 sequences, roughly a third seen once. Sequencing was done on a sample of glioma tissue, nonneoplastic brain tissue, or PBMCs (not recorded which). The receptors come from a human donor with low-grade glioma or glioblastoma, undergoing nonglioma brain surgery, or in good health (not recorded which).

This clonotype has just a few counts. The gene calls are TRBV11-2 and TRBJ2-5, with a possible D match to TRBD2 (5 bases). There are 16 residues in the CDR3. Trimming removed 4 bases at V and 4 bases at J, with 19 bases between. Germline V gives CDR1 SGHAT, CDR2 FQNNGV. This CDR3 reads CASSSIRRRDGETQYF. The CDR3 DNA follows: TGTGCCAGCAGCTCGATCCGTAGACGGGATGGAGAGACCCAGTACTTC. The complete variable domain, with remaining parts taken from reference TRBV11-2 and TRBJ2-5, reads EAGVAQSPRYKIIEKRQSVAFWCNPISGHATLYWYQQILGQGPKLLIQFQNNGVVDDSQLPKDRFSAERLKGVDSTLKIQPAKLEDSAVYLCASSSIRRRDGETQYFGPGTRLLVL.

There are many counts of this clonotype. The rearrangement joins TRBV4-1 to TRBJ2-5, with unresolved D. CDR3 size: 14 residues. The germline V gene encodes CDR1 MGHRA and CDR2 YSYEKL. V dropped 0 bases and J dropped 1 base, with 6 bases sitting between them. CDR3 sequence: CASSQEPIQETQYF. The CDR3 nucleotides are TGCGCCAGCAGCCAAGAGCCTATCCAAGAGACCCAGTACTTC.

The V call is TRBV27, the J call TRBJ2-7, with 7 nucleotides matching TRBD2. Germline CDR1 is MNHEY and CDR2 is SMNVEV (reference sequence). After removal of 6 bases from V and 0 bases from J, the junction contained 8 bases not matched to a gene. The CDR3 is 15 amino acids. DNA for the CDR3: TGTGCCAGCAGCTCAACTAGCGCTAGCTCCTACGAGCAGTACTTC. Protein: CASSSTSASSYEQYF.

In the case of this clonotype: Just one base apart from a much larger clone, this may be a read error. This chain links TRBV11-2 with TRBJ2-5, with a tentative D call TRBD2 (6 bases). The CDR3 runs 14 residues. The germline V and J ends were trimmed by 4 bases and 11 bases, with 20 bases remaining between them. CDR1 and CDR2 from the germline V gene are SGHAT and FQNNGV. The DNA for the CDR3 is TGTGCCAGCAGCTCGGGACTGCGGTCGGATGAGCAGTACTTC. This encodes CASSSGLRSDEQYF. The entire variable domain, with the rest obtained from reference TRBV11-2 and TRBJ2-5, is as follows: EAGVAQSPRYKIIEKRQSVAFWCNPISGHATLYWYQQILGQGPKLLIQFQNNGVVDDSQLPKDRFSAERLKGVDSTLKIQPAKLEDSAVYLCASSSGLRSDEQYFGPGTRLLVL.

V usage is TRBV12-3 or TRBV12-4 and J usage is TRBJ2-3; D uncertain. V lost 3 bases and J 1 base, leaving 11 bases between the germline ends. This CDR3 has 15 residues. CDR3 amino acids: CASSFNVGGTDTQYF. The CDR3 DNA is TGTGCCAGCAGTTTCAATGTTGGGGGCACAGATACGCAGTATTTT.

This clonotype was found many times. The chain joins TRBV3-1 to TRBJ2-3; D perhaps matches TRBD2 (6 bases). Trimming pared 1 base from V and 1 base from J, leaving 12 bases between. The germline V gene has CDR1 LGHDT and CDR2 YNNKEL (reference sequence). The CDR3 length is 16 residues. The CDR3 loop reads CASSQGNSGGTDTQYF. The CDR3 DNA sequence: TGTGCCAGCAGCCAAGGGAATAGCGGCGGCACAGATACGCAGTATTTT.

This clonotype was detected ten times or more. At one boundary the junction diverges from the germline segment, which might be a read error. The chain couples TRBV6-1 to TRBJ2-7; tentatively, D is TRBD1 or TRBD2 (5 bases each). The CDR3 is 14 amino acids. Germline values: CDR1 MNHNS, CDR2 SASEGT. CDR3 sequence (DNA): TGTGCCACCAGTTACCACAGAGGGGCCGCGGAGCAGTACTTC. Protein: CATSYHRGAAEQYF.

Ten or more counts support this clonotype. The chain combines TRBV7-2 with TRBJ2-1; 7 positions agree with TRBD1. From germline, CDR1 is SGHTA and CDR2 FQGNSA. J lost 0 bases, V lost 5 bases, and 4 bases had no gene match. This CDR3 contains 15 residues. The CDR3 protein is CASSRGQSSYNEQFF. CDR3 nucleotide sequence: TGTGCCAGCAGCAGGGGACAGAGCTCCTACAATGAGCAGTTCTTC.

This clonotype was observed many times. The V call is TRBV20-1, the J call TRBJ1-1; D is undetermined. The germline V gene has CDR1 DFQATT and CDR2 SNEGSKA (reference sequence). The CDR3 contains 14 residues. The V gene lost 3 bases and the J gene lost 0 bases, with 11 bases spanning the gap. CDR3 loop: CSASLGAMNTEAFF. The DNA of the CDR3 is TGCAGTGCTAGTTTGGGAGCTATGAACACTGAAGCTTTCTTT.

The sample holds a few counts of this clonotype. This sequence joins TRBV7-9 and TRBJ2-2; D may be TRBD1 (6 bases). V lost 5 bases and J 0 bases, leaving 10 bases between the germline ends. Germline V gene sequence: CDR1 SEHNR, CDR2 FQNEAQ (reference sequence). CDR3 length: 15 residues. The CDR3 DNA sequence: TGTGCCAGCAGCCCGGACAGCCCGAACACCGGGGAGCTGTTTTTT. The encoded protein is CASSPDSPNTGELFF.

This clonotype was picked up many times. The DNA for the CDR3 is TGCAGCGTTGAATTGCCTAGCGCCTACGAGCAGTACTTC. The encoded protein is CSVELPSAYEQYF. The rearrangement joins TRBV29-1 to TRBJ2-7; D is perhaps TRBD2 (6 bases). The CDR3 loop spans 13 amino acids. The V and J ends lost 2 bases and 2 bases respectively, with 10 bases between them. From germline, CDR1 is SQVTM and CDR2 ANQGSEA.

The chain joins TRBV3-1 to TRBJ1-2, with D possibly being TRBD1 (5 bases). Germline V gene sequence: CDR1 LGHDT, CDR2 YNNKEL (reference sequence). The CDR3 is 12 residues long. Deletions cut 2 bases from V and 7 bases from J, with 8 bases between. The CDR3 sequence: CASSQSRVGYTF. For the CDR3, the DNA is TGTGCCAGCAGCCAAAGCAGGGTTGGCTACACCTTC.

This clonotype was seen repeatedly, ten times or more. The chain carries TRBV28 and TRBJ2-5; unclear D gene. CDR1 MDHEN and CDR2 SYDVKM come from the germline V gene. This CDR3 region has 14 residues. V was clipped by 3 bases and J by 1 base, with 9 bases between them. CDR3 coding DNA: TGTGCCAGCAGTTTTTTCCGACCCCAAGAGACCCAGTACTTC. Its translation: CASSFFRPQETQYF.